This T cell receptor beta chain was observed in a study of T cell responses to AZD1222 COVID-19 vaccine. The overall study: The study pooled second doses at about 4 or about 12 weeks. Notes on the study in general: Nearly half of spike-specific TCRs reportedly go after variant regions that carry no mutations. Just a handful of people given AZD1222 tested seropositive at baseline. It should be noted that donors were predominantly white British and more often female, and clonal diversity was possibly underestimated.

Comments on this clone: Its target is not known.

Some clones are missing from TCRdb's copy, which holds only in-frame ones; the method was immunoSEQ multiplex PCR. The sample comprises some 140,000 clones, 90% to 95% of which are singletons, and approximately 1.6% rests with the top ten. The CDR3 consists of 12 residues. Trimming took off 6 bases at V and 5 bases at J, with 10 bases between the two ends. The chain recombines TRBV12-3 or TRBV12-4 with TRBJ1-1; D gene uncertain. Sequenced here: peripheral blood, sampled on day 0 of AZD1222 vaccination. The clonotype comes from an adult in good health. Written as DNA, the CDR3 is TGTGCCAGCAGGGCCGGAGGGACTGAAGCTTTCTTT. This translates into CASRAGGTEAFF.